What follows are 26 T cell receptor beta chains derived from one specimen sequenced in a study of T cell clonality in common variable immunodeficiency. Data came from immunoSEQ multiplex PCR; TCRdb stores just in-frame clones and leaves some out. The data list tens of thousands of clones, none observed once; 5% to 7% falls to the top ten. Material: peripheral blood mononuclear cells. The origin of the receptors is a person aged 18 to 75 in good health.

This clone was detected many times. The read ends 3 residues early relative to the CDR3; the germline J gene fills the gap. The V gene is TRBV24-1, the J gene TRBJ1-4; tentatively, D is TRBD1 (5 bases). V was trimmed by 4 bases and J by 8 bases, leaving 19 bases between them. The V gene's germline CDR1 is KGHDR and CDR2 SFDVKD. The CDR3 is 16 residues long. Partial CDR3 DNA: TGTGCCACCAGTGACCCGAGGACAAACTTTGGGGAAAAA. This encodes CATSDPRTNFGEK. The full-length CDR3 reads as CATSDPRTNFGEKLFF.

This clone was counted ten times or more. Read sequence stops 3 residues before the CDR3 end, and the germline J gene provides the missing end. V and J are TRBV20-1 and TRBJ2-1; 8 bases align to TRBD2. Germline CDR1 DFQATT, CDR2 SNEGSKA (reference sequence). The CDR3 spans 16 residues. V lost 1 base to trimming and J lost 7 bases; unmatched junction nucleotides: 12. Incomplete CDR3 DNA: TGCAGTGCTAGAGGATCAGCGGGAGCGGATGGTAATGAG. This translates into CSARGSAGADGNE. The whole CDR3 sequence reads CSARGSAGADGNEQFF.

This clone was counted ten times or more. CDR3 amino acids: CASSFAFGPLGTQYF. The sequenced CDR3 bases are TGTGCCAGCAGTTTCGCGTTTGGGCCTCTTGGTACG. The rearrangement joins TRBV12-3 or TRBV12-4 to TRBJ2-3; D gene unclear. The read terminates 3 residues ahead of where the CDR3 ends, so the germline J gene completes it. Trimming left V 3 bases short and J 8 bases short, with 18 bases between. CDR3 length: 15 amino acids.

This clone was recorded at least ten times. The CDR3 end is not reached by the read, which stops 3 residues before it; the germline J gene fills it in. This chain connects TRBV20-1 to TRBJ1-2; the D is unclear. The V end was cut by 0 bases, the J end by 6 bases, with 20 bases between. This CDR3 contains 16 residues. Germline V gives CDR1 DFQATT, CDR2 SNEGSKA (reference sequence). The CDR3 loop is CSARDPRGSNDDGYTF. The covered CDR3 bases are TGCAGTGCTAGAGATCCCCGCGGGTCGAACGACGATGGC.

This clone has just a few counts. The read falls 3 residues short of the CDR3 end, and the missing part is taken from the germline J gene. The rearrangement uses TRBV6-1 and TRBJ1-2; no reliable D call. This CDR3 is 15 amino acids long. Germline V CDR1 and CDR2: MNHNS, SASEGT. Here the CDR3 reads CASSAYFPTTDTYTF. The DNA read from the CDR3 is TGTGCCAGCAGTGCCTACTTCCCCACCACAGATACC.

This clone was seen many times. The junction departs from the called germline gene at one end, perhaps through a read error. The read ends 3 residues early relative to the CDR3; the germline J gene fills the gap. The rearrangement uses TRBV20-1 and TRBJ2-2; TRBD1 is a possible D gene (5 bases). Germline V gene lookup returns CDR1 DFQATT and CDR2 SNEGSKA (reference sequence). This CDR3 has 16 residues. The CDR3 is CSARDQGTGNIGELFF. The CDR3 DNA, read in part, is TGCAGTGCTAGAGATCAGGGAACAGGAAACATCGGGGAG.

At least ten counts were recorded for this clone. The CDR3 loop reads CASSSPSVGSWTQYF. The covered CDR3 bases are TGTGCCAGTAGTTCCCCCTCCGTGGGCTCGTGGACC. The rearrangement joins TRBV19 to TRBJ2-5; D gene uncertain. The CDR3 is cut off 3 residues early in the read; its end comes from the germline J gene. The germline V and J ends were trimmed by 5 bases and 7 bases, with 20 bases remaining between them. This CDR3 spans 15 amino acids. Germline V gene data show CDR1 as LNHDA and CDR2 as SQIVND (reference sequence).

This clone was counted many times. The CDR3 end lies 3 residues beyond the end of the read and is filled in from the germline J gene. The J gene is TRBJ2-1, the V gene TRBV20-1, with TRBD2 matching 10 bases. Germline CDR1 and CDR2: DFQATT and SNEGSKA (reference sequence). CDR3 length: 15 residues. J lost 8 bases, V lost 3 bases, and 10 bases had no gene match. The CDR3 here is CSARVRASGSDEQFF. The CDR3 bases that were read are TGCAGTGCTAGGGTTAGGGCTAGCGGGAGTGATGAG.

This clone was picked up a small number of times. The read ends 3 residues before the CDR3 terminus; that terminus is restored from the germline J gene. The chain carries TRBV27 and TRBJ2-7; maybe TRBD1 (6 bases). Germline values: CDR1 MNHEY, CDR2 SMNVEV (reference sequence). This CDR3 has 14 amino acids. V shed 4 bases and J shed 3 bases, with 13 bases lying between them. The sequenced part of the CDR3 DNA is TGTGCCAGCAGTTCCCTTACAGGGTTCTACGAG. Translated: CASSSLTGFYE. The entire CDR3 sequence reads CASSSLTGFYEQYF.

In its sample, this clone was seen a few times. The CDR3 goes on 3 residues after the read ends, and that part is filled in from the germline J gene. The chain recombines TRBV13 with TRBJ2-1, with 10 bases aligning to TRBD2. CDR1 PRHDT and CDR2 FYEKMQ come from the germline V gene (reference sequence). There are 15 residues in the CDR3. After removal of 5 bases from V and 4 bases from J, the junction contained 5 bases not matched to a gene. The DNA read from the CDR3 is TGTGCCAGCAGCCAGCTACTAGCGGGGTACAATGAG. Encoded protein: CASSQLLAGYNE. The whole CDR3 reads CASSQLLAGYNEQFF.

Concerning this clone: The read ends 3 residues shy of where the CDR3 ends; the end is completed using the germline J gene. J is TRBJ1-6 and V is TRBV19; no reliable D call. Germline loops: CDR1 LNHDA, CDR2 SQIVND (reference sequence). The CDR3 consists of 13 residues. The germline V and J ends were trimmed by 5 bases and 5 bases, with 7 bases remaining between them. CDR3: CASSRQNNSPLHF. The CDR3 bases that were read are TGTGCCAGTAGTCGCCAGAATAATTCACCC.

This clone was seen repeatedly, ten times or more. The read is 3 residues too short to cover the CDR3 end, so that end is filled in from the germline J gene. J is TRBJ2-7 and V is TRBV7-3; 8 bases line up with TRBD1. The germline gives CDR1 SGHTA, CDR2 FQGTGA. J gave up 3 bases and V 2 bases, and 6 bases lay outside the gene matches. The CDR3 covers 15 residues. CDR3 in amino acids: CASSLVSGQGYEQYF. The covered CDR3 bases are TGTGCCAGCAGCTTAGTTTCTGGACAGGGCTACGAG.

This clone was detected many times. The observed sequence ends 3 residues before the CDR3 terminus, with the missing tail filled in from the germline J gene. The rearrangement links TRBV4-1 to TRBJ1-2; 8 bases agree with TRBD1. This CDR3 has 14 amino acids. CDR1 is MGHRA, CDR2 YSYEKL, per germline. CDR3 sequence reads: CASSGRTTGAGYTF. CDR3 bases read: TGCGCCAGCAGCGGGAGGACGACAGGGGCAGGC.

This clone was observed at least ten times. The read falls 3 residues short of the CDR3 end, and the missing part is taken from the germline J gene. The chain employs TRBV20-1 and TRBJ1-4; 8 bases agree with TRBD1. Trimming took 2 bases from V and 6 from J; bases not matched to a gene: 2. The CDR3 is 13 residues long. Germline V gives CDR1 DFQATT, CDR2 SNEGSKA (reference sequence). The CDR3 loop is CSARQGADEKLFF. The CDR3 bases that were read are TGCAGTGCTAGACAGGGGGCGGATGAAAAA.

This clone appeared many times. The CDR3 extends 3 residues past the end of the read, so its final part is completed from the germline J gene. The chain employs TRBV5-4 and TRBJ2-5; D is possibly TRBD2 (6 bases). Germline assignment: CDR1 SGHNT and CDR2 YYREEE (reference sequence). Trimming pared 2 bases from V and 5 bases from J, leaving 16 bases between. This CDR3 has 15 amino acids. Partial CDR3 DNA: TGTGCCAGCAGCTTTTGGATGGGGGGAGTGGAGACC. This translates into CASSFWMGGVET. The full CDR3 is CASSFWMGGVETQYF.

This clone was counted only a few times. The sequenced fragment ends 3 residues before the CDR3 boundary, so the rest is inferred from the germline J gene. V and J are TRBV2 and TRBJ1-5; the D is unclear. CDR1 SNHLY and CDR2 FYNNEI come from the germline V gene. V gave up 3 bases and J gave up 0 bases, with 12 bases separating them. The CDR3 extends over 16 amino acids. The DNA read from the CDR3 is TGTGCCAGCAGTGACATCGCAGTGAATAGCAATCAGCCC. It is translated as CASSDIAVNSNQP. The whole CDR3 region reads CASSDIAVNSNQPQHF.

This clone was detected many times. The CDR3 end is not reached by the read, which stops 3 residues before it; the germline J gene fills it in. The gene calls are TRBV20-1 and TRBJ2-7; D is uncertain. V lost 3 bases to trimming and J lost 2 bases, with 5 bases between them. Looked up from germline, CDR1 is DFQATT and CDR2 is SNEGSKA (reference sequence). This CDR3 has 11 amino acids. This CDR3 is CSASHPYEQYF. The part of the CDR3 DNA that was read is TGCAGTGCTAGCCATCCCTACGAG.

This clone was observed many times. The read ends 3 residues early relative to the CDR3; the germline J gene fills the gap. This chain links TRBV19 with TRBJ1-5; D might be TRBD1 (5 bases). Germline CDR1 and CDR2: LNHDA and SQIVND (reference sequence). This CDR3 contains 13 residues. V was pared by 4 bases and J by 5 bases, with 9 bases between. Partial CDR3 DNA: TGTGCCAGTAGTACAGGGAGGCATCAGCCC. This sequence encodes CASSTGRHQP. The full CDR3 is CASSTGRHQPQHF.

Ten or more counts support this clone. The sequence runs out 3 residues before the end of the CDR3; the remainder is reconstructed from the germline J gene. The rearrangement links TRBV6-2 or TRBV6-3 to TRBJ2-5; a weak D match, TRBD1 (5 bases). Per the germline V gene, CDR1 is MNHEY and CDR2 is SVGEGT. The CDR3 extends over 13 amino acids. Trimming removed 2 bases from V and 5 bases from J, with 9 bases in between. The CDR3 DNA, read in part, is TGTGCCAGCAGTTACGGACATCGGGAGACC. Encoded protein: CASSYGHRET. The complete CDR3 reads CASSYGHRETQYF.

At least ten counts were recorded for this clone. The sequenced fragment ends 3 residues before the CDR3 boundary, so the rest is inferred from the germline J gene. V usage is TRBV29-1 and J usage is TRBJ2-5; perhaps TRBD2 as D (6 bases). The germline V gene has CDR1 SQVTM and CDR2 ANQGSEA. V was trimmed by 5 bases and J by 3 bases, leaving 10 bases between them. The CDR3 runs to 12 residues. The part of the CDR3 DNA that was read is TGCAGCGTTCGTGGAGGGGAAGAGACC. Its protein product is CSVRGGEET. The whole CDR3 sequence is CSVRGGEETQYF.

This clone was observed many times. The read ends 3 residues early relative to the CDR3; the germline J gene fills the gap. The chain combines TRBV6-2 or TRBV6-3 with TRBJ2-1; TRBD2 aligns across 7 bases. The V segment lost 6 bases and the J segment 2 bases; nucleotides outside the gene matches: 10. CDR1 and CDR2 (germline): MNHEY, SVGEGT. The CDR3 length is 16 residues. The CDR3 region is CASSYEGGRAYNEQFF. Incomplete CDR3 DNA: TGTGCCAGCAGCTACGAGGGCGGGAGAGCCTACAATGAG.

This clone was seen at least ten times. The read terminates 3 residues ahead of where the CDR3 ends, so the germline J gene completes it. The V gene is TRBV19, the J gene TRBJ2-2; D gene uncertain. CDR3 length equals 14 residues. The V gene lost 7 bases and the J gene lost 6 bases, with 15 bases spanning the gap. Germline-derived CDR1 and CDR2 are LNHDA and SQIVND (reference sequence). The part of the CDR3 DNA that was read is TGTGCCAGTAACCCGGGTAGTGTGTCCGGGGAG. Translating gives CASNPGSVSGE. From start to end, the CDR3 is CASNPGSVSGELFF.

This clone came up many times. Coverage ceases 3 residues before the CDR3 finishes, and the germline J gene fills in the end. V is TRBV11-3 and J is TRBJ2-1, with 12 bases matching TRBD2. The germline V gene has CDR1 SGHNT and CDR2 YENEEA. The CDR3 length is 14 residues. With V trimmed by 5 bases and J by 9 bases, 5 bases remained unmatched. CDR3 sequence reads: CASSASGRAFEQFF. The covered CDR3 bases are TGTGCCAGCAGCGCTAGCGGGAGGGCCTTTGAG.

About this clone itself: The read falls 3 residues short of the CDR3 end, and the missing part is taken from the germline J gene. The genes are TRBV2 and TRBJ2-7; 7 positions match TRBD1. Germline V gene lookup returns CDR1 SNHLY and CDR2 FYNNEI. V lost 11 bases to trimming and J lost 6 bases; unmatched junction nucleotides: 16. The CDR3 is 14 amino acids. The CDR3 DNA, read in part, is TGTGCCGGCAAACGGACAGGCCTAATGGGCGAG. Translating it yields CAGKRTGLMGE. The CDR3 in full is CAGKRTGLMGEQYF. Drawing the rest from reference TRBV2 and TRBJ2-7, the complete variable domain is EPEVTQTPSHQVTQMGQEVILRCVPISNHLYFYWYRQILGQKVEFLVSFYNNEISEKSEIFDDQFSVERPDGSNFTLKIRSTKLEDSAMYFCAGKRTGLMGEQYFGPGTRLTVT.

This clone has ten or more counts. The CDR3 goes on 3 residues after the read ends, and that part is filled in from the germline J gene. The V gene is TRBV11-3, the J gene TRBJ2-1, with 9 bases that match TRBD2. The germline V gene has CDR1 SGHNT and CDR2 YENEEA. The CDR3 has 15 amino acids. The CDR3 spells CASRFSGSIHNEQFF. The DNA read from the CDR3 is TGTGCAAGTCGCTTTAGCGGGAGTATCCACAATGAG.

This clone was detected many times. The read halts 3 residues ahead of the CDR3 end, with the missing end drawn from the germline J gene. This chain joins TRBV11-3 and TRBJ2-5; TRBD2 aligns across 7 bases. The germline V gene has CDR1 SGHNT and CDR2 YENEEA. Unmatched junction bases numbered 2, after V lost 3 bases and J lost 1 base. The CDR3 is 14 residues long. CDR3 DNA, as far as it was read: TGTGCCAGCAGCTTGGGGGGGACCCAAGAGACC. This gives the protein CASSLGGTQET. The entire CDR3 protein is CASSLGGTQETQYF.